A selection of T cell receptor beta chains follows, all from one sample in a study of early T cells in non-severe SARS-CoV-2 infection. TCRdb ran MiXCR on the 5' RACE reads and lists one entry per CDR3 protein. The sample shows approximately 69,000 distinct CDR3 sequences, around 12% of them seen only once. The sequenced sample was whole blood, obtained at baseline. The receptors were sampled from an adult who was a healthcare worker with PCR-confirmed SARS-CoV-2 infection or an uninfected control (not recorded which). Each CDR3 is given without its conserved first and last residue. The order of the fields is CDR3 protein, clone size, V gene, D gene. A D gene is named only where the DNA matches it firmly. For some rows the clone size is stated as once, few or many, or as a class when expanded; others skip it.

ASSRGLGTGELF,NA,TRBV5-6,TRBD2
SVEGAGTEAF,NA,TRBV29-1,NA
ASSIFQTGELF,NA,TRBV19,NA
ASSSQSLGTDTQY,NA,TRBV7-8,NA
ASSQDRGMSVYGYT,few,TRBV4-1,TRBD1
ASSYSTGGYNEQF,many,TRBV6-2/TRBV6-3,TRBD2
ASKLRGLGEKLF,NA,TRBV6-5,TRBD1
AISESGDTQY,few,TRBV10-3,NA
SAGGTDGEAF,NA,TRBV20-1,NA
ASSQQGVYEQY,NA,TRBV3-1,TRBD1
ASSSLTNTEAF,many,TRBV11-3,NA
ASTIPRDNPIGNTIY,many,TRBV21-1,NA
SASVQTQY,NA,TRBV20-1,NA
STLRGFGETQY,few,TRBV29-1,NA
ASSFRNRGLANTEAF,NA,TRBV6-5,TRBD1
ASSLGQGVQETQY,few,TRBV12-3/TRBV12-4,TRBD1
ASMGTGGTEAF,NA,TRBV6-2/TRBV6-3,TRBD1
ASSDVTGGQPQH,many,TRBV2,TRBD1
ASKTSGGADTQY,NA,TRBV5-1,TRBD2
ASSYDRGQDQPQH,many,TRBV2,TRBD1